Shown below are 27 T cell receptor beta chains from a single sample sequenced in a study of beta chain features in type 1 diabetes (dated by TCRdb to between 2018 and 2020). The protocol used for the library was the immunoSEQ multiplex PCR assay. The entire amount of isolated RNA was reverse transcribed using the High Capacity cDNA Reverse Transcription Kit, so the sequenced TCRB transcripts were expressed ones. In TCRdb, the immuneACCESS table is reduced to in-frame sequences with V and J assigned. These tables do not hold every clone; where another copy was compared, an unresolved V gene accounts for under half, and the others remain unexplained. Present in this sample are about 280,000 clones, over 14% of which were seen just once. In total, the top ten clones hold about 0.014% of the sample. No antigen has been identified for these receptors. Findings and caveats that apply to the study as a whole: A moderate but significant shortening of TCRB CDR3 length was observed in type 1 diabetes patients in all four CD4+ subsets.

What was sequenced was naive CD4+ T cells from blood. The cell subset or site label for this specimen denotes: true naive CD4+ T cells. These receptors all come from a man between 18 and 35 years old with type 1 diabetes.

The rearrangement uses TRBV6-6 and TRBJ2-1; 7 nucleotides match TRBD2. J lost 0 bases, V lost 2 bases, and 1 base had no gene match. CDR1 is MNHNY, CDR2 SVGAGI, per germline (reference sequence). The CDR3 sequence is 15 residues long. This chain's CDR3 is CASSYGDYSYNEQFF. The CDR3 DNA reads TGTGCCAGCAGTTACGGGGACTACTCCTACAATGAGCAGTTCTTC.

DNA for the CDR3: TGTGCCAGCAGCTTCCGCTATGGCTACACCTTC. It yields the protein CASSFRYGYTF. The rearrangement joins TRBV7-2 to TRBJ1-2; D is unclear. Germline CDR1 and CDR2: SGHTA and FQGNSA. The germline V and J ends were trimmed by 3 bases and 4 bases, with 3 bases remaining between them. The CDR3 covers 11 residues.

This clone turned up a few times. V usage is TRBV5-1 and J usage is TRBJ1-1, with D unresolved. CDR1 and CDR2 (germline): SGHRS, YFSETQ. Trimming pared 5 bases from V and 6 bases from J, leaving 14 bases between. The CDR3 is 13 residues long. CDR3 residues: CASRTLRGSEAFF. The CDR3 region has the DNA TGCGCCAGCAGAACCCTCCGCGGCTCTGAAGCTTTCTTT.

This clone was picked up a small number of times. The rearrangement joins TRBV19 to TRBJ1-1; TRBD1 agrees at 8 bases. The CDR3 spans 14 residues. CDR1 and CDR2 from the germline V gene are LNHDA and SQIVND (reference sequence). With V trimmed by 4 bases and J by 3 bases, 4 bases remained unmatched. For the CDR3, the DNA is TGTGCCAGTAGTAGGGACAGGCGCTACACTGAAGCTTTCTTT. Amino acids: CASSRDRRYTEAFF.

This clone turned up a few times. This sequence joins TRBV13 and TRBJ2-5; 11 bases map to TRBD1. The CDR3 length is 14 residues. The junction had 5 bases not matched to a gene; V was cut back by 4 bases and J by 7 bases. The germline V gene encodes CDR1 PRHDT and CDR2 FYEKMQ (reference sequence). The CDR3, as DNA: TGTGCCAGCAGCTCGAGGACAGGGGGCAGGACCCAGTACTTC. It translates to CASSSRTGGRTQYF.

This chain joins TRBV10-3 and TRBJ2-1; 7 positions match TRBD1. This CDR3 spans 13 amino acids. Unmatched junction bases numbered 8, after V lost 6 bases and J lost 9 bases. The germline gives CDR1 ENHRY, CDR2 SYGVKD. CDR3 nucleotide sequence: TGTGCCATCAGCCCCGGGACAGAGGGTGAGCAGTTCTTC. The encoded protein is CAISPGTEGEQFF.

This clone turned up a few times. In DNA form, the CDR3 reads TGTGCCAGCTCTGGGACACTCGAGGTGGACGAGCAGTACTTC. Translating gives CASSGTLEVDEQYF. The gene calls are TRBV18 and TRBJ2-7, with D maybe TRBD1 (6 bases). Germline V lookup: CDR1 KGHSH, CDR2 LQKENI. This CDR3 has 14 residues. V gave up 6 bases and J gave up 5 bases, with 17 bases separating them.

The chain carries TRBV5-1 and TRBJ2-5; the D is unclear. Germline CDR1 SGHRS, CDR2 YFSETQ. V dropped 4 bases and J dropped 0 bases, with 10 bases sitting between them. The CDR3 consists of 14 residues. This chain's CDR3 is CASSPLLYQETQYF. CDR3 nucleotide sequence: TGCGCCAGCAGCCCCTTACTGTACCAAGAGACCCAGTACTTC.

This clone was picked up a small number of times. The J gene is TRBJ2-4, the V gene TRBV5-4, with 8 bases identical to TRBD2. With V trimmed by 2 bases and J by 9 bases, 4 bases remained unmatched. CDR1 is SGHNT, CDR2 YYREEE, per germline (reference sequence). This CDR3 has 13 residues. The CDR3 region has the DNA TGTGCCAGCAGCTTAGCGGGGGAAGGCATTCAGTACTTC. Amino acids: CASSLAGEGIQYF.

The chain links TRBV18 to TRBJ1-5; weak D call: TRBD1 (5 bases). This CDR3 has 14 residues. Trimming removed 3 bases from V and 8 bases from J, with 14 bases in between. Germline V gene lookup returns CDR1 KGHSH and CDR2 LQKENI. This chain's CDR3 is CASSPQGSEKPQHF. CDR3 nucleotides: TGTGCCAGCTCACCTCAGGGTTCGGAGAAGCCCCAGCATTTT.

The chain is built from TRBV6-1 and TRBJ2-7; the D is unclear. Germline CDR1 MNHNS, CDR2 SASEGT. This CDR3 is built from 14 residues. Trimming shortened V by 2 bases and J by 2 bases, and 10 bases separated the two germline ends. The DNA for the CDR3 is TGTGCCAGCAGTGAATTTTTCGTCCCCTACGAGCAGTACTTC. Amino acids: CASSEFFVPYEQYF.

The genes are TRBV28 and TRBJ2-1; the match to TRBD2 covers 7 bases. The germline gives CDR1 MDHEN, CDR2 SYDVKM. Trimming cost V 4 bases and J 6 bases; bases outside gene matches: 12. The CDR3 runs to 16 residues. The CDR3 DNA reads TGTGCCAGCAGTTCCCTTGGGCTAGCGGCCTTCAATGAGCAGTTCTTC. Encoded protein: CASSSLGLAAFNEQFF. The whole variable domain, filled in from reference TRBV28 and TRBJ2-1, reads DVKVTQSSRYLVKRTGEKVFLECVQDMDHENMFWYRQDPGLGLRLIYFSYDVKMKEKGDIPEGYSVSREKKERFSLILESASTNQTSMYLCASSSLGLAAFNEQFFGPGTRLTVL.

This clone was seen a few times. The chain couples TRBV9 to TRBJ2-3, with D possibly TRBD1 on 6 matching bases. Trimming left V 0 bases short and J 0 bases short, with 17 bases between. The CDR3 is made up of 18 amino acids. The germline gives CDR1 SGDLS, CDR2 YYNGEE. This CDR3 reads CASSVAIRGGSSTDTQYF. Here the CDR3 DNA reads TGTGCCAGCAGCGTAGCTATCAGGGGCGGGTCGAGCACAGATACGCAGTATTTT.

V is TRBV2 and J is TRBJ1-1, with 7 bases identical to TRBD1. Germline V gene sequence: CDR1 SNHLY, CDR2 FYNNEI. Trimming removed 6 bases from V and 4 bases from J; junction bases left unmatched: 8. The CDR3 is 14 amino acids. The CDR3 DNA reads TGTGCCAGCAGGGTAGCCGGGACAGTCACTGAAGCTTTCTTT. Residues: CASRVAGTVTEAFF. Full variable domain (missing parts from reference TRBV2 and TRBJ1-1): EPEVTQTPSHQVTQMGQEVILRCVPISNHLYFYWYRQILGQKVEFLVSFYNNEISEKSEIFDDQFSVERPDGSNFTLKIRSTKLEDSAMYFCASRVAGTVTEAFFGQGTRLTVV.

CDR3 in amino acids: CSAPENYEQYF. In nucleotides, the CDR3 is TGCAGTGCTCCCGAGAATTACGAGCAGTACTTC. V gene TRBV20-1 combines with J gene TRBJ2-7; D remains ambiguous. V was cut by 5 bases and J by 4 bases, with 9 bases left in between. The CDR3 is 11 residues long. The V gene's germline CDR1 is DFQATT and CDR2 SNEGSKA (reference sequence).

J is TRBJ1-2 and V is TRBV14, with TRBD1 identical over 8 bases. This CDR3 is built from 16 residues. Trimming cost V 1 base and J 5 bases; bases outside gene matches: 9. Per germline, CDR1 SGHDN and CDR2 FVKESK. The CDR3 DNA reads as TGTGCCAGCAGCCAAGTGACAGGGGCACGGGCTTATGGCTACACCTTC. This gives the protein CASSQVTGARAYGYTF. The whole variable domain, filled in from reference TRBV14 and TRBJ1-2, reads EAGVTQFPSHSVIEKGQTVTLRCDPISGHDNLYWYRRVMGKEIKFLLHFVKESKQDESGMPNNRFLAERTGGTYSTLKVQPAELEDSGVYFCASSQVTGARAYGYTFGSGTRLTVV.

This clone appeared a few times. The junction does not match germline at one end; this may be a read error. This rearrangement joins TRBV2 to TRBJ1-1; D is uncertain. This CDR3 region has 12 residues. In germline, CDR1 is SNHLY, CDR2 FYNNEI. CDR3 sequence (DNA): TGTGCCAGCAGAGAAGAGTCGAGTGAAGCTTTCTTT. This encodes CASREESSEAFF.

J is TRBJ2-5 and V is TRBV6-5; a possible D gene is TRBD2 (6 bases). CDR3 size: 15 residues. Trimming stripped 0 bases from V and 4 bases from J, with 12 bases between. Germline CDR1 reads MNHEY; CDR2 reads SVGAGI. CDR3 sequence reads: CASSYSIRETETQYF. CDR3 nucleotides: TGTGCCAGCAGTTACTCGATCCGGGAGACAGAGACCCAGTACTTC.

The rearrangement uses TRBV18 and TRBJ2-1; possibly TRBD1 for D (5 bases). CDR1 is KGHSH and CDR2 is LQKENI in the germline V gene. The CDR3 runs 15 residues. Deletions cut 6 bases from V and 0 bases from J, with 12 bases between. This chain's CDR3 is CASSLGHGSYNEQFF. CDR3 nucleotide sequence: TGTGCCAGCTCCCTGGGGCACGGCTCCTACAATGAGCAGTTCTTC.

This clone has a handful of counts. The V and J genes are TRBV18 and TRBJ1-3; D uncertain. Germline V lookup: CDR1 KGHSH, CDR2 LQKENI. Trimming pared 0 bases from V and 0 bases from J, leaving 12 bases between. The CDR3 has 17 residues. This CDR3 is CASSPPPRRNSGNTIYF. The CDR3 bases are TGTGCCAGCTCACCACCGCCCCGCAGGAACTCTGGAAACACCATATATTTT.

The genes are TRBV6-5 and TRBJ1-5; a possible D gene is TRBD1 (5 bases). Germline values: CDR1 MNHEY, CDR2 SVGAGI. V shed 3 bases and J shed 1 base, with 10 bases lying between them. CDR3 length equals 15 residues. The CDR3 spells CASSYSGGSNQPQHF. The CDR3 coding sequence is TGTGCCAGCAGTTATTCCGGGGGAAGCAATCAGCCCCAGCATTTT.

The chain has TRBV5-1 and TRBJ1-1, with no clear D. CDR1 and CDR2 (germline): SGHRS, YFSETQ. The CDR3 totals 12 residues. Deletions cut 5 bases from V and 4 bases from J, with 9 bases between. CDR3 amino acids: CASRDEGTEAFF. The DNA for the CDR3 is TGCGCCAGCAGGGACGAGGGCACTGAAGCTTTCTTT.

J is TRBJ2-7 and V is TRBV2, with 7 nucleotides matching TRBD1. The CDR3 spans 14 residues. The ends lost 2 bases at V and 4 bases at J; junction bases unmatched: 5. CDR1 and CDR2 (germline): SNHLY, FYNNEI. The CDR3 coding sequence is TGTGCCAGCAGTGAAATGGGACAGACTTACGAGCAGTACTTC. Amino acids: CASSEMGQTYEQYF.

The rearrangement links TRBV7-2 to TRBJ2-2; 14 bases map to TRBD2. Looked up from germline, CDR1 is SGHTA and CDR2 is FQGNSA. Trimming cost V 5 bases and J 5 bases; bases outside gene matches: 7. This CDR3 spans 17 amino acids. The CDR3 here is CASSQTSGRAGTGELFF. The DNA of the CDR3 is TGTGCCAGCAGCCAGACTAGCGGGAGGGCCGGTACCGGGGAGCTGTTTTTT. Full variable domain (outside the CDR3, taken from reference TRBV7-2 and TRBJ2-2): GAGVSQSPSNKVTEKGKDVELRCDPISGHTALYWYRQSLGQGLEFLIYFQGNSAPDKSGLPSDRFSAERTGGSVSTLTIQRTQQEDSAVYLCASSQTSGRAGTGELFFGEGSRLTVL.

A few counts support this clone. The chain links TRBV5-1 to TRBJ2-1; 7 nucleotides line up with TRBD1. V was pared by 4 bases and J by 13 bases, with 14 bases of the junction left unmatched. The CDR3 is 14 residues long. Germline lookup yields CDR1 SGHRS and CDR2 YFSETQ. CDR3 sequence reads: CASSQRESGQTQFF. The CDR3 nucleotides read TGCGCCAGCAGCCAAAGAGAATCGGGACAGACTCAGTTCTTC. Variable domain in full (rest from reference TRBV5-1 and TRBJ2-1): KAGVTQTPRYLIKTRGQQVTLSCSPISGHRSVSWYQQTPGQGLQFLFEYFSETQRNKGNFPGRFSGRQFSNSRSEMNVSTLELGDSALYLCASSQRESGQTQFFGPGTRLTVL.

This clone has a handful of counts. The chain links TRBV19 to TRBJ1-2, with 9 bases fitting TRBD1. Trimming took 5 bases from V and 7 from J; bases not matched to a gene: 8. CDR1 LNHDA and CDR2 SQIVND come from the germline V gene (reference sequence). CDR3 length: 14 residues. The CDR3 DNA follows: TGTGCCAGTAGTGCCCGGGACAGGGTCTTTGGCTACACCTTC. This encodes CASSARDRVFGYTF.

This clone appeared a few times. The chain is built from TRBV13 and TRBJ1-2; 7 bases are a match to TRBD1. The ends lost 2 bases at V and 7 bases at J; junction bases unmatched: 10. This CDR3 contains 15 residues. Germline V lookup: CDR1 PRHDT, CDR2 FYEKMQ (reference sequence). CDR3 coding DNA: TGTGCCAGCAGCTTACGCACAGGGGTGGAGGGTGGCTACACCTTC. Translating it yields CASSLRTGVEGGYTF.